Only one count was recorded for the clone carrying this TCR beta chain. The target antigen is unknown. 60 Vbeta and 13 Jbeta primers were used in PCR. Data came from immunoSEQ multiplex PCR; TCRdb stores just in-frame clones and leaves some out. The sample shows approximately 160,000 clones, 75% to 85% of them seen only once. This record comes from a study of cytomegalovirus exposure and HLA in healthy donors. Findings and caveats of the study: Some segments of the V type, notably TRBV6-2 and TRBV6-3, were excluded as indistinguishable. Cytomegalovirus-associated TCR beta chains were listed, numbering 150 to 200. Roughly uniform depth of sequencing across donors was assumed in presence/absence analyses.

Trimming shortened V by 4 bases and J by 3 bases, and 10 bases separated the two germline ends. The CDR3 totals 13 residues. Germline V gives CDR1 SGHDT, CDR2 YYEEEE. Nominally healthy donors were sampled, though unrecorded immune exposures were likely. The sample consisted of PBMCs. The TCR was taken from a girl aged 2-10 years in good health and CMV-seropositive. The chain recombines TRBV5-6 with TRBJ1-2; no clear D gene. The CDR3 spells CASSPGAHYGYTF. CDR3 in DNA: TGTGCCAGCAGCCCGGGAGCCCACTATGGCTACACCTTC.